This TCR beta chain was identified during a study of blood T cells in healthy people across ages. Findings and caveats of the study: Shifts in expanded clonotypes may have been confounded by donor CMV status, which was unknown. Donors of long life had a larger count of naive CD4+ cells and greater diversity than aged donors.

In regard to this clonotype: Its antigen is not known.

The second PCR ran roughly 6 to 12 cycles with a sample-barcoded 5' primer and J-beta primers. TCRdb redid the calling of the 5' RACE reads with MiXCR, one entry per CDR3 protein. The sample shows more than 1.4 million distinct CDR3 sequences, about 40% of them seen only once. Germline CDR1 and CDR2: SGHAT and FQNNGV. The V end lost 5 bases, the J end lost 7 bases, and 11 bases lay between the germline ends. The CDR3 loop spans 13 amino acids. Around 10 milliliters of peripheral blood were drawn from each donor. This chain connects TRBV11-2 to TRBJ2-2, with D hard to call. The specimen sequenced was blood. The receptor comes from a woman between 18 and 29 years old in good health. CDR3 sequence (DNA): TGTGCCAGCAGCGGTACGGGCGTCGGGGAGCTGTTTTTT. Amino acids: CASSGTGVGELFF.